These 14 T cell receptor beta chains were sequenced from one sample in a study of PD-1 blockade in mismatch repair-deficient tumors. The protocol was immunoSEQ multiplex PCR, while the TCRdb copy is restricted to in-frame clones and leaves out a portion. The sample has some 120,000 clones; 88% are singletons. The material was peripheral blood, obtained almost 74 weeks after starting pembrolizumab. The receptors were gathered from an adult with mismatch repair-deficient cancer.

This clone was counted between two and nine times. This chain uses TRBV4-1 with TRBJ2-2, with D maybe TRBD1 (5 bases). Per germline, CDR1 MGHRA and CDR2 YSYEKL. Trimming removed 9 bases at V and 10 bases at J, with 21 bases between. The CDR3 runs 14 residues. The CDR3 DNA reads as TGCGCCAGTACTTCAGGGTTTAAGGGTGAGGAGCTGTTTTTT. The encoded protein is CASTSGFKGEELFF.

The chain employs TRBV18 and TRBJ2-1; 12 bases match TRBD2. CDR3 length: 16 residues. V lost 4 bases and J lost 4; bases outside the gene matches: 5. Germline CDR1 KGHSH, CDR2 LQKENI. This CDR3 reads CASSLGTSGRYNEQFF. The CDR3 nucleotides read TGTGCCAGCTCACTCGGGACTAGCGGGCGATACAATGAGCAGTTCTTC.

CDR3 bases: TGTGCCAGCAGCCCGGACTCTCTCGAATCCTACGAGCAGTACTTC. As protein: CASSPDSLESYEQYF. V gene TRBV5-6 combines with J gene TRBJ2-7; D possibly corresponds to TRBD2 (5 bases). V lost 4 bases, J lost 1 base, and 15 bases lay in between. This CDR3 has 15 residues. Per the germline V gene, CDR1 is SGHDT and CDR2 is YYEEEE.

A few counts support this clone. The chain employs TRBV6-4 and TRBJ2-1; the match to TRBD2 covers 9 bases. Looked up from germline, CDR1 is MRHNA and CDR2 is SNTAGT. The CDR3 totals 15 residues. The J segment lost 2 bases and the V segment lost 5 bases, leaving 4 bases of the junction unmatched. CDR3 residues: CASSPSSGTYNEQFF. CDR3 in DNA: TGTGCCAGCAGTCCTTCTAGCGGGACCTACAATGAGCAGTTCTTC.

The rearrangement links TRBV5-1 to TRBJ1-3; D is ambiguous. V gave up 3 bases and J gave up 0 bases, with 7 bases separating them. The CDR3 has 14 amino acids. Germline loops: CDR1 SGHRS, CDR2 YFSETQ. Here the CDR3 DNA reads TGCGCCAGCAGCTCCACGCTCTCTGGAAACACCATATATTTT. Translating gives CASSSTLSGNTIYF. The whole variable domain, filled in from reference TRBV5-1 and TRBJ1-3, reads KAGVTQTPRYLIKTRGQQVTLSCSPISGHRSVSWYQQTPGQGLQFLFEYFSETQRNKGNFPGRFSGRQFSNSRSEMNVSTLELGDSALYLCASSSTLSGNTIYFGEGSWLTVV.

The J gene is TRBJ2-3, the V gene TRBV11-2; D is possibly TRBD2 (5 bases). The CDR3 has 16 residues. Germline-derived CDR1 and CDR2 are SGHAT and FQNNGV. The V gene lost 4 bases and the J gene lost 2 bases, with 16 bases spanning the gap. The CDR3 bases are TGTGCCAGCAGCTCCCCCGGGGTGAGCGACACAGATACGCAGTATTTT. Translation gives CASSSPGVSDTDTQYF.

The gene calls are TRBV2 and TRBJ2-5; TRBD1 agrees at 7 bases. Looked up from germline, CDR1 is SNHLY and CDR2 is FYNNEI. The V gene end was trimmed by 10 bases and the J gene end by 2 bases; junction bases not matched to a gene: 7. The CDR3 is 13 amino acids. The CDR3 bases are TGTGCCACCGCGACAGGGCAGCAAGAGACCCAGTACTTC. Amino acid sequence: CATATGQQETQYF.

The chain joins TRBV4-1 to TRBJ1-5, with D maybe TRBD1 (5 bases). The V gene lost 4 bases and the J gene lost 3 bases, with 16 bases spanning the gap. The V gene's germline CDR1 is MGHRA and CDR2 YSYEKL. The CDR3 has 16 residues. The CDR3 reads CASSRFRDGNNQPQHF. CDR3 DNA: TGCGCCAGCAGCCGTTTCCGGGACGGCAACAATCAGCCCCAGCATTTT.

The CDR3 protein is CASSPQGQGATEAFF. CDR3 DNA: TGTGCCAGCTCACCTCAGGGGCAAGGTGCCACTGAAGCTTTCTTT. The chain uses TRBV18 and TRBJ1-1; perhaps TRBD1 as D (6 bases). Germline values: CDR1 KGHSH, CDR2 LQKENI. This CDR3 is built from 15 residues. Trimming took off 3 bases at V and 4 bases at J, with 15 bases between the two ends.

This sequence joins TRBV9 and TRBJ1-1, with D maybe TRBD1 (5 bases). V shed 4 bases and J shed 1 base, with 14 bases lying between them. Germline V gene sequence: CDR1 SGDLS, CDR2 YYNGEE. This CDR3 is 15 amino acids long. The CDR3 coding sequence is TGTGCCAGCAGCATGGGGACTGATTCGAACACTGAAGCTTTCTTT. This encodes CASSMGTDSNTEAFF.

The chain uses TRBV13 and TRBJ2-1, with 7 bases that match TRBD1. The CDR3 contains 16 residues. The ends lost 5 bases at V and 1 base at J; junction bases unmatched: 8. Looked up from germline, CDR1 is PRHDT and CDR2 is FYEKMQ (reference sequence). The CDR3 loop reads CASSPRQGSSYNEQFF. CDR3 nucleotides: TGTGCCAGCAGCCCCAGACAGGGATCGTCCTACAATGAGCAGTTCTTC.

The genes are TRBV19 and TRBJ1-5, with 9 bases matching TRBD1. CDR3 length equals 14 residues. J lost 7 bases, V lost 0 bases, and 1 base had no gene match. Germline values: CDR1 LNHDA, CDR2 SQIVND (reference sequence). CDR3 bases: TGTGCCAGTAGTATAGAGGGACAGGGCCAGCCCCAGCATTTT. This translates into CASSIEGQGQPQHF.

The chain is built from TRBV29-1 and TRBJ2-7; 8 positions match TRBD2. The CDR3 runs 13 residues. Trimming removed 4 bases from V and 3 bases from J; junction bases left unmatched: 5. Germline lookup yields CDR1 SQVTM and CDR2 ANQGSEA. For the CDR3, the DNA is TGCAGCGTTGCCGGGACTAGTTTCTACGAGCAGTACTTC. It is translated as CSVAGTSFYEQYF.

The chain has TRBV10-3 and TRBJ2-1; TRBD1 matches at 8 bases. V trimming: 0 bases; J trimming: 5 bases; junction bases outside the gene matches: 6. The germline gives CDR1 ENHRY, CDR2 SYGVKD. CDR3 size: 16 residues. CDR3 region: CAISESWTGTHNEQFF. In DNA, the CDR3 is TGTGCCATCAGTGAGTCGTGGACAGGGACTCACAATGAGCAGTTCTTC.